What follows are 25 T cell receptor beta chains derived from one specimen sequenced in a study of T cells in Graves' hyperthyroidism and ophthalmopathy (dated by TCRdb to about 2019). Libraries came from multiplex PCR. TCRdb names Illumina HiSeq 2000 as the instrument used. Amplification of TCR beta CDR3 regions was carried out from RNA transcripts. The first round of RT-PCR for the TCR CDR3 was performed with the HTBI primer set and the Qiagen OneStep RT-PCR kit. TCRdb itself trimmed the public reads at Q25 with fastp, ran MiXCR and retained productive beta chains. Rows are unified per CDR3 protein, each entry keeping the most common DNA and genes. The sample profile shows a few hundred thousand distinct CDR3 sequences; around an eighth of them were found once. In total, the top ten clones hold more than 20% of the sample. The specimen sequenced was blood. The receptors come from a man aged 25 to 45 with Graves' hyperthyroidism that later progressed to Graves' ophthalmopathy.

This clonotype was picked up a small number of times. The chain is built from TRBV6-1 and TRBJ2-1; 9 bases are shared with TRBD2. Looked up from germline, CDR1 is MNHNS and CDR2 is SASEGT. The CDR3 is 14 amino acids. The ends lost 7 bases at V and 2 bases at J; junction bases unmatched: 3. As DNA, the CDR3 is TGTGCCAGCACCCGGACTAGCGCCTACAATGAGCAGTTCTTC. The encoded protein is CASTRTSAYNEQFF.

This clonotype was detected a few times. This chain joins TRBV3-1 and TRBJ2-2; 8 bases match TRBD2. The ends lost 8 bases at V and 4 bases at J; junction bases unmatched: 9. From germline, CDR1 is LGHDT and CDR2 YNNKEL (reference sequence). The CDR3 spans 15 residues. This CDR3 is CASEERGGGTGELFF. Written as DNA, the CDR3 is TGTGCCAGCGAGGAACGGGGGGGTGGCACCGGGGAGCTGTTTTTT. The full variable domain, rest sourced from reference TRBV3-1 and TRBJ2-2, is DTAVSQTPKYLVTQMGNDKSIKCEQNLGHDTMYWYKQDSKKFLKIMFSYNNKELIINETVPNRFSPKSPDKAHLNLHINSLELGDSAVYFCASEERGGGTGELFFGEGSRLTVL.

The chain is built from TRBV27 and TRBJ2-7, with D unclear. Trimming cost V 5 bases and J 0 bases, with 5 bases left between them. Per the germline V gene, CDR1 is MNHEY and CDR2 is SMNVEV (reference sequence). This CDR3 has 12 residues. The CDR3 DNA reads TGTGCCAGCAGTCAGAACTCCTACGAGCAGTACTTC. Protein: CASSQNSYEQYF.

This clonotype has ten or more counts. The chain carries TRBV18 and TRBJ2-5; 7 nucleotides line up with TRBD2. Germline V gene sequence: CDR1 KGHSH, CDR2 LQKENI. Trimming removed 5 bases from V and 2 bases from J; junction bases left unmatched: 8. The CDR3 totals 15 residues. This CDR3 is CASSFAGLSQETQYF. CDR3 bases: TGTGCCAGCTCATTCGCGGGACTATCACAAGAGACCCAGTACTTC.

V gene TRBV27 combines with J gene TRBJ1-5; D gene unclear. Germline assignment: CDR1 MNHEY and CDR2 SMNVEV (reference sequence). The CDR3 is made up of 15 amino acids. V lost 0 bases, J lost 9 bases, and 15 bases lay in between. CDR3 in amino acids: CASSLSAGFQGPQHF. The CDR3 nucleotides are TGTGCCAGCAGTTTATCGGCTGGGTTCCAAGGGCCCCAGCATTTT.

The chain recombines TRBV5-1 with TRBJ2-2, with TRBD1 matching 11 bases. The V and J ends lost 4 bases and 1 base, in that order; junction bases with no gene match: 6. CDR3 length equals 17 residues. Germline lookup yields CDR1 SGHRS and CDR2 YFSETQ. The CDR3 sequence: CASSAGTGGQNTGELFF. The CDR3 bases are TGCGCCAGCAGCGCGGGGACAGGGGGACAGAACACCGGGGAGCTGTTTTTT.

In its sample, this clonotype was seen many times. The rearrangement uses TRBV15 and TRBJ1-3; D gene ambiguous. This CDR3 has 15 amino acids. In germline, CDR1 is LNHNV, CDR2 YYDKDF (reference sequence). V dropped 3 bases and J dropped 2 bases, with 11 bases sitting between them. CDR3 DNA: TGTGCCACCAGCAGCCAGGAGGGCGCTGGAAACACCATATATTTT. Protein: CATSSQEGAGNTIYF.

The rearrangement joins TRBV14 to TRBJ2-1; no clear D gene. Germline V CDR1 and CDR2: SGHDN, FVKESK. The V and J ends lost 0 bases and 4 bases respectively, with 10 bases between them. The length of the CDR3 is 15 residues. CDR3 in DNA: TGTGCCAGCAGCCAAGAGGAGTTCGGGTACAATGAGCAGTTCTTC. This translates into CASSQEEFGYNEQFF.

This clonotype appeared many times. The J gene is TRBJ2-3, the V gene TRBV12-3 or TRBV12-4, with a tentative D call TRBD2 (5 bases). V was cut by 6 bases and J by 3 bases, with 7 bases left in between. The length of the CDR3 is 12 residues. The CDR3 region has the DNA TGTGCCAGCAGAGGCGGGACAGATACGCAGTATTTT. This gives the protein CASRGGTDTQYF.

The CDR3 DNA reads TGCGCCAGCAGTCCCCACGGGAACACCGGGGAGCTGTTTTTT. Translated: CASSPHGNTGELFF. V is TRBV4-1 and J is TRBJ2-2, with D unresolved. Trimming pared 6 bases from V and 1 base from J, leaving 9 bases between. CDR1 and CDR2 (germline): MGHRA, YSYEKL. The CDR3 extends over 14 amino acids.

This clonotype was recorded at least ten times. V usage is TRBV28 and J usage is TRBJ1-5; D is possibly TRBD1 (5 bases). This CDR3 has 12 amino acids. From germline, CDR1 is MDHEN and CDR2 SYDVKM. Between the trimmed V and J ends, which lost 9 bases and 7 bases, there was a span of 13 bases. The CDR3 sequence: CASTYRRQPQHF. For the CDR3, the DNA is TGTGCCAGTACTTACAGGAGACAGCCCCAGCATTTT.

The chain recombines TRBV9 with TRBJ1-1; tentative D call: TRBD1 (5 bases). The germline V gene has CDR1 SGDLS and CDR2 YYNGEE. Between the trimmed V and J ends, which lost 7 bases and 6 bases, there was a span of 19 bases. The CDR3 is 14 residues long. The CDR3 protein is CASSPGPPEAEAFF. CDR3 nucleotides: TGTGCCAGCTCCCCGGGGCCCCCGGAGGCTGAAGCTTTCTTT. The complete variable domain, with remaining parts taken from reference TRBV9 and TRBJ1-1, reads DSGVTQTPKHLITATGQRVTLRCSPRSGDLSVYWYQQSLDQGLQFLIQYYNGEERAKGNILERFSAQQFPDLHSELNLSSLELGDSALYFCASSPGPPEAEAFFGQGTRLTVV.

This clonotype was seen a handful of times. V and J are TRBV28 and TRBJ2-2; D is unresolved. The CDR3 sequence is 14 residues long. Germline V gene lookup returns CDR1 MDHEN and CDR2 SYDVKM. With 6 bases removed from V and 0 bases from J, the gap between germline ends came to 8 bases. This CDR3 is CASSQGSNTGELFF. CDR3 bases: TGTGCCAGCAGCCAAGGATCGAACACCGGGGAGCTGTTTTTT.

The genes are TRBV19 and TRBJ1-1, with D perhaps matching TRBD1 (6 bases). Per the germline V gene, CDR1 is LNHDA and CDR2 is SQIVND (reference sequence). The CDR3 spans 15 residues. V was pared by 6 bases and J by 1 base, with 15 bases between. The CDR3 region is CASREGGQSNTEAFF. CDR3 nucleotides: TGTGCCAGTAGAGAGGGGGGGCAGTCGAACACTGAAGCTTTCTTT.

In its sample, this clonotype was seen many times. This chain uses TRBV11-2 with TRBJ1-1, with 11 bases matching TRBD1. Looked up from germline, CDR1 is SGHAT and CDR2 is FQNNGV. The CDR3 has 14 residues. The V segment lost 7 bases and the J segment 6 bases; nucleotides outside the gene matches: 7. CDR3 sequence: CASIWDRGGSEAFF. CDR3 bases: TGTGCCAGCATTTGGGACAGGGGGGGATCTGAAGCTTTCTTT. Full variable domain (outside the CDR3, taken from reference TRBV11-2 and TRBJ1-1): EAGVAQSPRYKIIEKRQSVAFWCNPISGHATLYWYQQILGQGPKLLIQFQNNGVVDDSQLPKDRFSAERLKGVDSTLKIQPAKLEDSAVYLCASIWDRGGSEAFFGQGTRLTVV.

This clonotype appeared many times. V usage is TRBV7-2 and J usage is TRBJ1-1; a possible D gene is TRBD1 (6 bases). Trimming took 5 bases from V and 5 from J, leaving 12 bases between them. The CDR3 extends over 13 amino acids. Germline CDR1 SGHTA, CDR2 FQGNSA. As DNA, the CDR3 is TGTGCCAGCAGCACTCAGGGGAGGACTGAAGCTTTCTTT. This codes for CASSTQGRTEAFF.

This clonotype turned up a few times. One end of the junction fails to match germline, which may point to a read error. The chain is built from TRBV6-2 or TRBV6-3 and TRBJ1-6; D may be TRBD1 (5 bases). Germline V gene sequence: CDR1 MNHEY, CDR2 SVGEGT. The CDR3 is made up of 17 amino acids. CDR3 coding DNA: TGTGCCGGCAGAGATCGGACAAAGAGCTCCTATAATTCACCCCTCCACTTT. This gives the protein CAGRDRTKSSYNSPLHF.

This clonotype has ten or more counts. This rearrangement joins TRBV6-5 to TRBJ1-4; no clear D. Germline CDR1 reads MNHEY; CDR2 reads SVGAGI. The CDR3 spans 17 residues. V shed 0 bases and J shed 0 bases, with 11 bases lying between them. Written as DNA, the CDR3 is TGTGCCAGCAGTTACTCATCCGGTACCGCAACTAATGAAAAACTGTTTTTT. Protein sequence: CASSYSSGTATNEKLFF.

This clonotype has a count of ten or more. The rearrangement links TRBV30 to TRBJ1-2; D possibly corresponds to TRBD1 (5 bases). Germline values: CDR1 GTSNPN, CDR2 SVGIG (reference sequence). This CDR3 is built from 12 residues. Written as DNA, the CDR3 is TGTGCATCGGACAAACCGCCGGAAGGCTACACCTTC. Protein product: CASDKPPEGYTF.

There are a few counts of this clonotype. J is TRBJ2-2 and V is TRBV7-9; a possible D gene is TRBD1 (5 bases). The length of the CDR3 is 15 residues. The germline V gene encodes CDR1 SEHNR and CDR2 FQNEAQ (reference sequence). The DNA for the CDR3 is TGTCACCTGGGGCAGCCCAGAGAAATTCCCGGGGAGCTGTTTTTT. Translating gives CHLGQPREIPGELFF.

This clonotype was detected many times. V gene TRBV7-2 combines with J gene TRBJ2-3, with D unclear. The V and J ends lost 0 bases and 5 bases respectively, with 6 bases between them. The germline gives CDR1 SGHTA, CDR2 FQGNSA. There are 13 residues in the CDR3. CDR3 DNA sequence: TGTGCCAGCAGCTTAGCCCGAGGAGATACGCAGTATTTT. Translated, it gives CASSLARGDTQYF.

This clonotype was found a few times. The chain uses TRBV2 and TRBJ2-7; tentative D call: TRBD1 (7 bases). V was pared by 6 bases and J by 5 bases, with 11 bases between. CDR3 length equals 12 residues. The germline V gene encodes CDR1 SNHLY and CDR2 FYNNEI. CDR3 nucleotide sequence: TGTGCCAGCAGCAGGGGGGCCCACGAGCAGTACTTC. Amino acids: CASSRGAHEQYF.

About this clonotype itself: Possible read error: a much larger clone is one base away. J is TRBJ1-2 and V is TRBV15; D possibly corresponds to TRBD1 (5 bases). V lost 0 bases and J 10 bases, leaving 15 bases between the germline ends. The CDR3 is made up of 14 amino acids. Per germline, CDR1 LNHNV and CDR2 YYDKDF (reference sequence). The chain's CDR3 is CATSRDRQGNAYTF. In nucleotides, the CDR3 is TGTGCCACCAGCAGAGATCGGCAGGGCAATGCCTACACCTTC. Looking up the rest from reference TRBV15 and TRBJ1-2 gives the full variable domain: DAMVIQNPRYQVTQFGKPVTLSCSQTLNHNVMYWYQQKSSQAPKLLFHYYDKDFNNEADTPDNFQSRRPNTSFCFLDIRSPGLGDTAMYLCATSRDRQGNAYTFGSGTRLTVV.

The V and J genes are TRBV5-1 and TRBJ1-1; the D gene is possibly TRBD1 (5 bases). The CDR3 loop spans 14 amino acids. The V and J ends lost 4 bases and 3 bases respectively, with 13 bases between them. Looked up from germline, CDR1 is SGHRS and CDR2 is YFSETQ. The chain's CDR3 is CASSRGPQDTEAFF. In nucleotides, the CDR3 is TGCGCCAGCAGCAGGGGTCCCCAGGACACTGAAGCTTTCTTT.

This clonotype was seen many times. The chain is built from TRBV5-1 and TRBJ2-7; TRBD1 matches 9 bases. The CDR3 sequence is 16 residues long. Germline-derived CDR1 and CDR2 are SGHRS and YFSETQ. V shed 4 bases, J shed 2 bases, and the junction held 10 bases outside the gene matches. CDR3 DNA sequence: TGCGCCAGCAGCCACTCCAGGGACAGGGTTACCTACGAGCAGTACTTC. The encoded protein is CASSHSRDRVTYEQYF.